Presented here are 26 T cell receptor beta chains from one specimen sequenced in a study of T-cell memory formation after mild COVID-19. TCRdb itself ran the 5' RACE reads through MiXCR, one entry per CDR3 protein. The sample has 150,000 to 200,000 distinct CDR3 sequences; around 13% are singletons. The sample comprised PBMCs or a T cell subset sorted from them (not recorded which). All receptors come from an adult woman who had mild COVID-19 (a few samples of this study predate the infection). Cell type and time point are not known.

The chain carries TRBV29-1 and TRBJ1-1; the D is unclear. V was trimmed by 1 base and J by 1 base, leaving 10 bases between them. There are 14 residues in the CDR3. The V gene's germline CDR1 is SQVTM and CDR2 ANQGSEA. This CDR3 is CSVEVGSQNTEAFF. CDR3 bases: TGCAGCGTTGAAGTGGGGAGTCAGAACACTGAAGCTTTCTTT. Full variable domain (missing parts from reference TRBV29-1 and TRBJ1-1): SAVISQKPSRDICQRGTSLTIQCQVDSQVTMMFWYRQQPGQSLTLIATANQGSEATYESGFVIDKFPISRPNLTFSTLTVSNMSPEDSSIYLCSVEVGSQNTEAFFGQGTRLTVV.

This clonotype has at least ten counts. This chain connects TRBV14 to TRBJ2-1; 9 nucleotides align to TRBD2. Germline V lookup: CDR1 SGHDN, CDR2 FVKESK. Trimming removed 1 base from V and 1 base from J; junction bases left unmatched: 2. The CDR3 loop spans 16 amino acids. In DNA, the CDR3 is TGTGCCAGCAGCCAAGGGAGCGGGGGGTCCTACAATGAGCAGTTCTTC. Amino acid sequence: CASSQGSGGSYNEQFF.

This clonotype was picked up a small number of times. CDR3 coding DNA: TGCGCCAGCAGCTTCGACAACTACAATGAGCAGTTCTTC. Amino acid sequence: CASSFDNYNEQFF. This chain uses TRBV5-1 with TRBJ2-1; unclear D gene. The germline V and J ends were trimmed by 2 bases and 3 bases, with 6 bases remaining between them. The CDR3 extends over 13 amino acids. In germline, CDR1 is SGHRS, CDR2 YFSETQ. Combining the CDR3 with reference TRBV5-1 and TRBJ2-1 gives the whole variable domain KAGVTQTPRYLIKTRGQQVTLSCSPISGHRSVSWYQQTPGQGLQFLFEYFSETQRNKGNFPGRFSGRQFSNSRSEMNVSTLELGDSALYLCASSFDNYNEQFFGPGTRLTVL.

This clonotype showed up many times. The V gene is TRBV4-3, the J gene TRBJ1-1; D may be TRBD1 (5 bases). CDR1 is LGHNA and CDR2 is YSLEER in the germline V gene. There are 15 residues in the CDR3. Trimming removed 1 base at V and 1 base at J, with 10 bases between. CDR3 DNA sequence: TGCGCCAGCAGCCAAGGCGGGGGGACGAACACTGAAGCTTTCTTT. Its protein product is CASSQGGGTNTEAFF.

This CDR3 is CASSYDRDRGHEQYF. DNA of the CDR3: TGTGCCAGCAGTTACGACCGGGACAGGGGGCACGAGCAGTACTTC. The rearrangement uses TRBV6-5 and TRBJ2-7, with 12 bases identical to TRBD1. The CDR3 covers 15 residues. CDR1 MNHEY and CDR2 SVGAGI come from the germline V gene. Unmatched junction bases numbered 4, after V lost 2 bases and J lost 5 bases.

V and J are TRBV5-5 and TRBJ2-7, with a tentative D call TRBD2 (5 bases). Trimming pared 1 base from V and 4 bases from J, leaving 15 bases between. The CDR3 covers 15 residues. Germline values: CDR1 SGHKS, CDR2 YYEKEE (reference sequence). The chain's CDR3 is CASSLSGGSRYEQYF. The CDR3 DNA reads TGTGCCAGCAGCTTGAGCGGTGGGTCGAGGTACGAGCAGTACTTC.

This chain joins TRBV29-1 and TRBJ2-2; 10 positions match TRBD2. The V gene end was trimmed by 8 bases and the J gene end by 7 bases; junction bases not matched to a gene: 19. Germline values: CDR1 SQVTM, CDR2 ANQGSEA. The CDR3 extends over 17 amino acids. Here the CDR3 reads CSPGSGGPSFRDGELFF. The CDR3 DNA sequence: TGCAGCCCCGGTAGCGGGGGGCCATCCTTCCGGGACGGGGAGCTGTTTTTT.

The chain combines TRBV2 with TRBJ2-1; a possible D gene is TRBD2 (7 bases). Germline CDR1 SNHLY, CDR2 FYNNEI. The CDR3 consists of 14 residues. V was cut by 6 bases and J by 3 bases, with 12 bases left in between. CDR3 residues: CASRDSGIYNEQFF. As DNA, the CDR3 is TGTGCCAGCAGGGACAGCGGGATCTACAATGAGCAGTTCTTC.

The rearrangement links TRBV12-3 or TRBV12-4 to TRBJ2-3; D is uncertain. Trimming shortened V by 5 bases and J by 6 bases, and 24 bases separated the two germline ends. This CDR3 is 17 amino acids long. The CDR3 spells CASSPTGVGGREDTQYF. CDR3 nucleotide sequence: TGTGCCAGCAGTCCCACGGGTGTCGGCGGCCGAGAGGATACGCAGTATTTT.

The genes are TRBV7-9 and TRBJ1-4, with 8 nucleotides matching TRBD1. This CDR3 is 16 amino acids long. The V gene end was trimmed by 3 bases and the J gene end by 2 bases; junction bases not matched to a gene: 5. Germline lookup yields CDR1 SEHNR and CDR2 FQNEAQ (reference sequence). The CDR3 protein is CASSFNGQGTNEKLFF. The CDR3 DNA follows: TGTGCCAGCAGCTTCAACGGACAGGGCACTAATGAAAAACTGTTTTTT.

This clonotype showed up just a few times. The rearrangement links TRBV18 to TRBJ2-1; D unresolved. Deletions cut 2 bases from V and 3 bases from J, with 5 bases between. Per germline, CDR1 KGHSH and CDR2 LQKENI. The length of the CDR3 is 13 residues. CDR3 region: CASSPLDYNEQFF. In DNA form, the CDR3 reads TGTGCCAGCTCACCATTGGACTACAATGAGCAGTTCTTC.

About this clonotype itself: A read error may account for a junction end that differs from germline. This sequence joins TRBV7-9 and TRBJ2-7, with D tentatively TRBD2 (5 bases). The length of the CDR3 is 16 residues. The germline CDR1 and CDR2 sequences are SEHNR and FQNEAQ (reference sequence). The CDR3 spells CASSPRGGLLSHEQYF. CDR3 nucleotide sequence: TGTGCCAGCAGCCCACGAGGCGGGTTACTCTCCCACGAGCAGTACTTC.

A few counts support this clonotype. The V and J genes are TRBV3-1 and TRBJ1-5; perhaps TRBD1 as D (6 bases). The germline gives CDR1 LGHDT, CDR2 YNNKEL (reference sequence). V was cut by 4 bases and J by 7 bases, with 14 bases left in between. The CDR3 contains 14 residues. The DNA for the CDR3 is TGTGCCAGCAGCCTACAGGGTATGGGACAGCCCCAGCATTTT. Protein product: CASSLQGMGQPQHF.

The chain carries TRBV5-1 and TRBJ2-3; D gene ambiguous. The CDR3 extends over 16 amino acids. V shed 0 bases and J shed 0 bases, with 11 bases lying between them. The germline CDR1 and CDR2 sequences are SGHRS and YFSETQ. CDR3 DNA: TGCGCCAGCAGCTTGGGCGACGGTTCTAGCACAGATACGCAGTATTTT. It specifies CASSLGDGSSTDTQYF.

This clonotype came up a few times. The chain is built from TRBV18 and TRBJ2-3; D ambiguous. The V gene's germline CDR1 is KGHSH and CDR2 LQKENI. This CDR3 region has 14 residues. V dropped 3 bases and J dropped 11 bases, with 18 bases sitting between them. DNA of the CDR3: TGTGCCAGCTCACCTACCGTGATGGCCCAAGTGCAGTATTTT. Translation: CASSPTVMAQVQYF.

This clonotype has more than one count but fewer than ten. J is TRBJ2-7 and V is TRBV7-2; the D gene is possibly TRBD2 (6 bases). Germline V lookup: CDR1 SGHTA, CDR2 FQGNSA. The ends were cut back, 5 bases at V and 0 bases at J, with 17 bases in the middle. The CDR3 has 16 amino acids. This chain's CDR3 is CASSRKGGGSSYEQYF. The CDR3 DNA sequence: TGTGCCAGCAGCCGAAAAGGTGGGGGGAGCTCCTACGAGCAGTACTTC.

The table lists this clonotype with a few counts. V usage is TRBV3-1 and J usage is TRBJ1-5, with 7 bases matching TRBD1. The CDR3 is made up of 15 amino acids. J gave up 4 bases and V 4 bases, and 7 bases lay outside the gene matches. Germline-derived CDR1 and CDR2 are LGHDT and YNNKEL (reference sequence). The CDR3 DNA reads TGTGCCAGCAGCCCGGGACAGTCTAGAAATCAGCCCCAGCATTTT. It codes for CASSPGQSRNQPQHF.

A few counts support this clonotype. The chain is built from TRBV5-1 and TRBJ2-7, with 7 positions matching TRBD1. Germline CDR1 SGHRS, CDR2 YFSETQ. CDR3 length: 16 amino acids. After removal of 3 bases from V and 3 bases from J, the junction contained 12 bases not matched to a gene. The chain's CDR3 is CASSSWSRDSFYEQYF. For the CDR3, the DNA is TGCGCCAGCAGCTCTTGGAGCCGGGACAGCTTCTACGAGCAGTACTTC.

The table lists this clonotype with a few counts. The CDR3 here is CSARDGRGPQETQYF. The CDR3 DNA is TGCAGTGCTAGAGATGGACGGGGGCCCCAAGAGACCCAGTACTTC. The rearrangement uses TRBV20-1 and TRBJ2-5; the D call may be TRBD1 or TRBD2 (6 bases each). The CDR3 totals 15 residues. From germline, CDR1 is DFQATT and CDR2 SNEGSKA (reference sequence). Trimming cost V 0 bases and J 1 base, with 12 bases left between them.

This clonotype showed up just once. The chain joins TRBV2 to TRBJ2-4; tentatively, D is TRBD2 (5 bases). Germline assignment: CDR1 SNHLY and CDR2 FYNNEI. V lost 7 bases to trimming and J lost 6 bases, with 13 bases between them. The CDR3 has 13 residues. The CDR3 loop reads CASTPGNRNIQYF. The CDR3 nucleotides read TGTGCCAGCACCCCGGGGAACAGAAACATTCAGTACTTC.

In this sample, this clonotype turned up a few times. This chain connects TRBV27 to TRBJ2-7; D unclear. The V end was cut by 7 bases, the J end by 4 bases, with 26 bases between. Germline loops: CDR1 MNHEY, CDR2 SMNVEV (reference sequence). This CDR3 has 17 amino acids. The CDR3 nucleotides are TGTGCCAGCAAAGTACTCGCCGTTGGTGTGCAGACGTACGAGCAGTACTTC. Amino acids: CASKVLAVGVQTYEQYF.

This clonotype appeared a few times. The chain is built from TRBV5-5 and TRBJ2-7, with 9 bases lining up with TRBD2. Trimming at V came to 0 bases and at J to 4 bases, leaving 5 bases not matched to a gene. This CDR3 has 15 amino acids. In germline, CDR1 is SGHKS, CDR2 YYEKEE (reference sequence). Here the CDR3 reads CASSLAGTSRYEQYF. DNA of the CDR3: TGTGCCAGCAGCTTGGCGGGGACTAGCAGGTACGAGCAGTACTTC.

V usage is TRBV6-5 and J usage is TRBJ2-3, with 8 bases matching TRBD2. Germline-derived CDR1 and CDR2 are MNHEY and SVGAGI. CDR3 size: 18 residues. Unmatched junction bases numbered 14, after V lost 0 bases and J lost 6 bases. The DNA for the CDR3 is TGTGCCAGCAGTTACTCCCTGGGCGCGGGAGGCCACATGGATACGCAGTATTTT. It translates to CASSYSLGAGGHMDTQYF.

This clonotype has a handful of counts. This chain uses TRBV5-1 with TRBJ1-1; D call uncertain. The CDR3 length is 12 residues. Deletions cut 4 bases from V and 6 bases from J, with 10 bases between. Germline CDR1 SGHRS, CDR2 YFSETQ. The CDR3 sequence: CASSPPHAEAFF. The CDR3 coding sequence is TGCGCCAGCAGCCCCCCTCACGCTGAAGCTTTCTTT.

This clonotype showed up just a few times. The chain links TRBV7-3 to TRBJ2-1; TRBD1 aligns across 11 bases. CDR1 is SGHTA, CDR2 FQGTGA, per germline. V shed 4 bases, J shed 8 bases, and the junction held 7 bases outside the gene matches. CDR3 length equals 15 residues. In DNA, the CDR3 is TGTGCCAGCAGCTATGGACAGGGGGCGCAGGATGAGCAGTTCTTC. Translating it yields CASSYGQGAQDEQFF. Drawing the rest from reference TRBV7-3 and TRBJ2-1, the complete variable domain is GAGVSQTPSNKVTEKGKYVELRCDPISGHTALYWYRQSLGQGPEFLIYFQGTGAADDSGLPNDRFFAVRPEGSVSTLKIQRTERGDSAVYLCASSYGQGAQDEQFFGPGTRLTVL.

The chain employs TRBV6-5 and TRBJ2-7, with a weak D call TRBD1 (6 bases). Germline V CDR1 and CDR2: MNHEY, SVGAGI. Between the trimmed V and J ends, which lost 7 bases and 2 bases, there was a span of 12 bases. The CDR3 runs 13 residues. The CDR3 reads CASKRGTPYEQYF. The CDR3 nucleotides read TGTGCCAGCAAGAGGGGGACACCCTACGAGCAGTACTTC.